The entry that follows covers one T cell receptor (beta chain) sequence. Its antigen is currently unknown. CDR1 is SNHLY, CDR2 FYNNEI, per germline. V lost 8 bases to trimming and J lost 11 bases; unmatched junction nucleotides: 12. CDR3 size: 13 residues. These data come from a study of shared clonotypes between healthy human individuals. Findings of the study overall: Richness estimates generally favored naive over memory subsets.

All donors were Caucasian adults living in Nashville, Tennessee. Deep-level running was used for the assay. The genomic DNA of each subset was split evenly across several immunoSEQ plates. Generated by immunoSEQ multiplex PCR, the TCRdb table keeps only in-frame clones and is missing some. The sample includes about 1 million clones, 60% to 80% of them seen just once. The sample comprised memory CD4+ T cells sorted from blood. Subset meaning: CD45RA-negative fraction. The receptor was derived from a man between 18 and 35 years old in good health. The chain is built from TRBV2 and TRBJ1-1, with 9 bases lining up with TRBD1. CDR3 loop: CASEGQGYREAFF. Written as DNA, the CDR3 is TGTGCCAGCGAAGGACAGGGGTATAGGGAGGCTTTCTTT.